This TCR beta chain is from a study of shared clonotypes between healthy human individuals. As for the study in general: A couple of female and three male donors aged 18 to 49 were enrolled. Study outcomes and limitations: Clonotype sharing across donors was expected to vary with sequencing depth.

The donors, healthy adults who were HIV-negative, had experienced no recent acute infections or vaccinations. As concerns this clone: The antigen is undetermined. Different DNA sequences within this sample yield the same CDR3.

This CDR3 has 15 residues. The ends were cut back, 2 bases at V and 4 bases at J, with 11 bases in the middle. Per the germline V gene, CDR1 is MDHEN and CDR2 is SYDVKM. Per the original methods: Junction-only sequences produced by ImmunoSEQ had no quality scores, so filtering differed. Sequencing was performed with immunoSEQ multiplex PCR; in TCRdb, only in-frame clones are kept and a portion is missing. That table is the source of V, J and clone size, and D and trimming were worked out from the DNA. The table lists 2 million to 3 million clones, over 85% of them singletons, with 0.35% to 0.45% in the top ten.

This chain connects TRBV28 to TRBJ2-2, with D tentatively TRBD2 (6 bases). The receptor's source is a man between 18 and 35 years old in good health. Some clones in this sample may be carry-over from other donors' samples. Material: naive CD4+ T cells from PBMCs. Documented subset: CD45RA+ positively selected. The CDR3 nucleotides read TGTGCCAGCAGTTTAGTAAGGGGAGGCACCGGGGAGCTGTTTTTT. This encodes CASSLVRGGTGELFF.